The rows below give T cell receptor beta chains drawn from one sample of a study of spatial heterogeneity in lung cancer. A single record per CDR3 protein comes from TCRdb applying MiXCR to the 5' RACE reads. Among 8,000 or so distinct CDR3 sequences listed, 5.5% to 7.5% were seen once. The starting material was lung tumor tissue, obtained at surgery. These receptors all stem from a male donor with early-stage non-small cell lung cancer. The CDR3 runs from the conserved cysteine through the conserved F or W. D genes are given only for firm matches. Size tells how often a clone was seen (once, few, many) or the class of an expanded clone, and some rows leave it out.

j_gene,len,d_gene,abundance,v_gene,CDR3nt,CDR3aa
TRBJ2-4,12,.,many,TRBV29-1,TGCAGCGTTGAAGGGCTAAAAAACATTCAGTACTTC,CSVEGLKNIQYF
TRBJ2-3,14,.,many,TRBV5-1,TGCGCCAGCAGCTCAGGACAGTTCCCAGATACGCAGTATTTT,CASSSGQFPDTQYF
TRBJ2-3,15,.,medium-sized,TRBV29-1,TGCAGCGTTGGGGTCTCATACAGGTTGACAGATACGCAGTATTTT,CSVGVSYRLTDTQYF
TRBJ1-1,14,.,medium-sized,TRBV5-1,TGCGCCAGCAGCTTGAGTGACATGAACACTGAAGCTTTCTTT,CASSLSDMNTEAFF
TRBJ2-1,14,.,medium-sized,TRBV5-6,TGTGCCAGCAGCCCCGGACTCACCCACAATGAGCAGTTCTTC,CASSPGLTHNEQFF
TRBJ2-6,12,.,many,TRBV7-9,TGTGCCAGCACACTAGGGGGGCGCGTCCTGACTTTC,CASTLGGRVLTF
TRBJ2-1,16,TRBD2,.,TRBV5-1,TGCGCCAGCAGCTTGGCTCGCGGGGGGGCCGTCAATGAGCAGTTCTTC,CASSLARGGAVNEQFF
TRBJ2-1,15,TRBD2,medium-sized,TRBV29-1,TGCAGCGCCTCCGGGACTAGCGTTGGGGGGTATGAGCAGTTCTTC,CSASGTSVGGYEQFF
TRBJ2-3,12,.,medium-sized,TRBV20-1,TGCAGTGTTAAAGAGAGCGCGGATACGCAGTATTTT,CSVKESADTQYF
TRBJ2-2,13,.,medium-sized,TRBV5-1,TGCGCCAGCAGCTTGGCGGTCACCGGGGAGCTGTTTTTT,CASSLAVTGELFF
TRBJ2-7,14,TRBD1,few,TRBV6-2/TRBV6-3,TGTGCCAGCAGTTACGGACAGGGGACCTACGAGCAGTACTTC,CASSYGQGTYEQYF
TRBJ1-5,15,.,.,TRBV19,TGTGCCAGTAGTAACCCGGGCAGCTTCAATCAGCCCCAGCATTTT,CASSNPGSFNQPQHF
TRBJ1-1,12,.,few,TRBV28,TGTGCCAGCAGTTTCAGGGCCACTGAAGCTTTCTTT,CASSFRATEAFF
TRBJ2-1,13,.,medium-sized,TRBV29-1,TGCAGCGTTGAACGGGATTTAGGCCATGAGCAGTTCTTC,CSVERDLGHEQFF
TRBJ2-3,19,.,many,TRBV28,TGTGCCAGCAGTTTCACCTTGGACTGGACTAACTCTAGCACAGATACGCAGTATTTT,CASSFTLDWTNSSTDTQYF
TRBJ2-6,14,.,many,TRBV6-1,TGTGCCAGCACCATGACGTCTGGGGCCAACGTCCTGACTTTC,CASTMTSGANVLTF
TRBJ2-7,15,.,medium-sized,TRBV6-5,TGTGCCAGCAGTTACTCGATCACAGGGACCTACGAGCAGTACTTC,CASSYSITGTYEQYF
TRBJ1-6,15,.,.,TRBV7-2,TGTGCCAGCAGCTTAGCCCCAGGGACGGGGTCACCCCTCCACTTT,CASSLAPGTGSPLHF
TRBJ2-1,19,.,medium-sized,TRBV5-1,TGCGCCAGCAGCTTGGAGGCGCAGGGCTTGGCTAGCGTGGATAATGAGCAGTTCTTC,CASSLEAQGLASVDNEQFF
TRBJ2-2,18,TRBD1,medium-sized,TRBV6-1,TGTGCCAGCAGTGATGGGACAGGGAGGGCCCAGAAGGCCGGGGAGCTGTTTTTT,CASSDGTGRAQKAGELFF
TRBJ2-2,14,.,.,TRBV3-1,TGTGCCAGCAGCCAACTCGTGAACACCGGGGAGCTGTTTTTT,CASSQLVNTGELFF
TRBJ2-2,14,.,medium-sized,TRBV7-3,TGTGCCAGCAGCCCCCGGGCGCAAACCGGGGAGCTGTTTTTT,CASSPRAQTGELFF
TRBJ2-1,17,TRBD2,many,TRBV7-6,TGTGCCAGCAGCTTAGAAGTCCTAGCGGGAGAAGGGGATGAGCAGTTCTTC,CASSLEVLAGEGDEQFF
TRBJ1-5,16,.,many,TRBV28,TGTGCCAGCACTCAACGGGGAGAGGGGAGCAATCAGCCCCAGCATTTT,CASTQRGEGSNQPQHF
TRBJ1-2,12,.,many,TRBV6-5,TGTGCCAGCAGGGAGAAGGGGCACGGCTACACCTTC,CASREKGHGYTF
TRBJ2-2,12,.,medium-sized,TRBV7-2,TGTGCCAGCAGCTTAGACGAGGGGGAGCTGTTTTTT,CASSLDEGELFF
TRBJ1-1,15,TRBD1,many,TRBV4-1,TGCGCCAGCAGCCTCTACGGACAGGAGAACACTGAAGCTTTCTTT,CASSLYGQENTEAFF
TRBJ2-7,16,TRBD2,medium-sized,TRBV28,TGTGCCAGCAGTTGGGGACTAGCGGGCCTCAAAGGCGAGCAGTACTTC,CASSWGLAGLKGEQYF
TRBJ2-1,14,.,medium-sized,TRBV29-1,TGCAGCGTTGAAAGGTCGGGGGCCATGGATGAGCAGTTCTTC,CSVERSGAMDEQFF
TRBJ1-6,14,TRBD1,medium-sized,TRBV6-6,TGTGCCAGCAGTTACAAGGACAGGGGCTCACCCCTCCACTTT,CASSYKDRGSPLHF
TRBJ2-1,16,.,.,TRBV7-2,TGTGCCAGCAGCTTAGACGGGTCCGGTCCTTTCAATGAGCAGTTCTTC,CASSLDGSGPFNEQFF
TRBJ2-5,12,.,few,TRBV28,TGTGCCAGCAGTTTTCTCCAAGAGACCCAGTACTTC,CASSFLQETQYF
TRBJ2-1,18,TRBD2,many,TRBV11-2,TGTGCCAGCAGCCGACGTCCGGGGGGGACAAGCTCCTACAATGAGCAGTTCTTC,CASSRRPGGTSSYNEQFF
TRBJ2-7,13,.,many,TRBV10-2,TGCGCCAGCGGATGGAGAACGGCGGGGGAGCAGTACTTC,CASGWRTAGEQYF
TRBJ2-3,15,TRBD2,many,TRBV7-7,TGTGCCAGCAGCGCGGGACTAGCGGGAGGCGATACGCAGTATTTT,CASSAGLAGGDTQYF
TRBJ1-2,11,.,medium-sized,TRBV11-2,TGTGCCAGCAGCTTAAGAGGGAGCTACACCTTC,CASSLRGSYTF
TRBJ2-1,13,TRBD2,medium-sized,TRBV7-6,TGTGCCAGCAGCTTAGGCGGGGGGCTACAGCAGTTCTTC,CASSLGGGLQQFF
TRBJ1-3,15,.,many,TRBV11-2,TGTGCCAGCAGCTCACGGGCGGGGACTGGAAACACCATATATTTT,CASSSRAGTGNTIYF
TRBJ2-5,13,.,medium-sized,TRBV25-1,TGTGCCAGCAGCCCCCGGGGGCTAGAGACCCAGTACTTC,CASSPRGLETQYF
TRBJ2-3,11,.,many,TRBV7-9,TGTGCCAGCAGCTTGGCGGATACGCAGTATTTT,CASSLADTQYF
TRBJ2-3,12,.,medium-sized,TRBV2,TGTGCCAGCAGTCCCCGGAGGGATACGCAGTATTTT,CASSPRRDTQYF
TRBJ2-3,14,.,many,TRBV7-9,TGTGCCAGCACCGCCCCGACAGACACAGATACGCAGTATTTT,CASTAPTDTDTQYF
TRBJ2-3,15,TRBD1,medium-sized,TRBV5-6,TGTGCCAGCAGCTTTCGGACAGGGGGCACAGATACGCAGTATTTT,CASSFRTGGTDTQYF
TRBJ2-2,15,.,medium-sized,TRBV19,TGTGCCAGTAGTTCATCCGGGACCGGGACCGGGGAGCTGTTTTTT,CASSSSGTGTGELFF
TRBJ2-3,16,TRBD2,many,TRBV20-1,TGCAGTGCTTCGGGACAGGCGACTAGCGGGGTCGGTACGCAGTATTTT,CSASGQATSGVGTQYF
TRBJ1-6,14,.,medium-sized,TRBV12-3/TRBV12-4,TGTGCCAGCAGTTTTGCCGGAGGGGGTTCACCCCTCCACTTT,CASSFAGGGSPLHF
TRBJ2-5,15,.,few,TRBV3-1,TGTGCCAGCAGCCAAGATGAAGACTCCCAAGAGACCCAGTACTTC,CASSQDEDSQETQYF
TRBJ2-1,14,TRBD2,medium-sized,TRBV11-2,TGTGCCAGCTCCTGGGGTAGCGGGTACAATGAGCAGTTCTTC,CASSWGSGYNEQFF
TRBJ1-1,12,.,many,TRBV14,TGTGCCAGCAGCCAAGATAACGCTGAAGCTTTCTTT,CASSQDNAEAFF
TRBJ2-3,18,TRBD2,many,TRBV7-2,TGTGCCAGCAGCTCCATCCGTCTCGGGACTAGCGGGGGGCATACGCAGTATTTT,CASSSIRLGTSGGHTQYF
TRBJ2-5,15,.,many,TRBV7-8,TGTGCCAGCAGCTCCCGGACAGTATCCCAAGAGACCCAGTACTTC,CASSSRTVSQETQYF
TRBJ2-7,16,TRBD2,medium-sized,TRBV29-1,TGCAGCGTTGAAGATCGGGCTAGCGGGTCGCCTTCGGGGCAGTACTTC,CSVEDRASGSPSGQYF
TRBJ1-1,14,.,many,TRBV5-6,TGTGCCAGCAGCCCGGGACCGCTGAACACTGAAGCTTTCTTT,CASSPGPLNTEAFF
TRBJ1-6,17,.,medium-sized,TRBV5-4,TGTGCCAGCAGCTTGGGCGCCCTGACTCTGGGAGGTTCACCCCTCCACTTT,CASSLGALTLGGSPLHF
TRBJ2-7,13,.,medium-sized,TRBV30,TGTGCCTGGAGTGGGAGGAACCTGTACGAGCAGTACTTC,CAWSGRNLYEQYF
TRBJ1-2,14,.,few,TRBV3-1,TGTGCCAGCAGCCCTCAGGGACTCTACTATGGCTACACCTTC,CASSPQGLYYGYTF
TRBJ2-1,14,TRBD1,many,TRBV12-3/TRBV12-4,TGTGCCAGCAGTTTCGGGGACAGATACAATGAGCAGTTCTTC,CASSFGDRYNEQFF